This record concerns one TCR beta chain sequence. Its antigen is currently not known. No qualities accompany the bases; no much larger clone lies one base away. The sample comes from a study of blood T cell repertoires in COVID-19 (TCRdb year 2020). Regarding the research as a whole: The collaborator samples originated in the United States, Italy and Spain and spanned the acute and convalescent phases of COVID-19. The samples were drawn from the first 160 participants of the ongoing ImmuneRACE study and from 1,254 subjects provided by 6 global collaborators. The dataset comprised deeply sampled blood TCRbeta repertoires from subjects exposed to, actively infected with, or recovered from COVID-19. The repertoires were made available in a free public database intended to serve as a resource for research on the immune response to SARS-CoV-2. Sample metadata almost always included a de-identified subject ID, COVID-19 status, age in years and sex. The material from the prospective study consisted of cDNA or gDNA derived from T cells, B-cell-depleted T cells, or PBMCs. Where HLA class I and class II types were available, the types were taken from metadata supplied by the sample provider, not from assay-based typing.

Beyond this particular receptor, the publication reports: The quantity of clinical and demographic metadata differed by source and by participant and was supplied without curation.

TCRbeta CDR3 regions were amplified from genomic DNA by means of the immunoSEQ Assay, a bias-controlled multiplex PCR. In the source study's methods: Nucleated cell counts per sample were estimated from amplification of reference gene primers within the assay. To quantify the absolute abundance of each unique TCRbeta CDR3 rearrangement, sequence reads were collapsed and filtered. For each sample, productive Simpson clonality was calculated by taking the square root of Simpson's diversity index across productive rearrangements. TCRdb obtained this table from immuneACCESS and retained in-frame rearrangements with V and J assigned. These tables miss some clones; where compared with another copy, unresolved V genes account for less than half of the shortfall, and the remainder is unexplained. Clonal size and the V and J genes are those of that table, whereas D and trimming came from the DNA. Present in this sample are approximately 330,000 clones, roughly 88% of which were seen just once. More than 3% of the sample is in the top ten clones.

From its cysteine to its phenylalanine, the CDR3 spans 15 amino acids. Kept here is only the CDR3 DNA, which spans 45 bases and is read in frame from base 1. Trimming leaves V shorter by 5 bases and J shorter by 2 bases, with the junction holding 6 bases beyond the gene matches. For CDR1 and CDR2, the germline V gene lists SGHNT and YENEEA. Collaborating institutions collected whole blood in K2EDTA tubes following their own protocols. For TCRbeta analysis, collaborators shipped samples in one of three forms: frozen whole blood, isolated PBMCs, or DNA extracted from either of those sample types. The clonotype originates from a woman aged 45-65 years with active or convalescent COVID-19. Recombination joined TRBV11-3 with TRBJ2-5, and 9 junction bases match TRBD2. The sample taken for sequencing was peripheral blood. The CDR3 loop reads CASSGAGGRQETQYF. DNA sequence: TGTGCCAGCAGCGGGGCGGGAGGGCGACAAGAGACCCAGTACTTC.